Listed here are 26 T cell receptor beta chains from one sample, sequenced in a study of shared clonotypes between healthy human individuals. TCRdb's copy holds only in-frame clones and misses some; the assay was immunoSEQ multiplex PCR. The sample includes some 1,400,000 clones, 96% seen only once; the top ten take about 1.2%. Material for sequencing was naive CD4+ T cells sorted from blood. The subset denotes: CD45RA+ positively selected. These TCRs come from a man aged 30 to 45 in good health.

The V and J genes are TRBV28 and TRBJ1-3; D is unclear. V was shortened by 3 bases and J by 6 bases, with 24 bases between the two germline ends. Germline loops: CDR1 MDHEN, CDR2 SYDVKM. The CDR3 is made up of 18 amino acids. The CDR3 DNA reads TGTGCCAGCAGTTTCACGACTCCGCGGTCTATAGGAAAAAACACCATATATTTT. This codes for CASSFTTPRSIGKNTIYF.

CDR3 coding DNA: TGCGCCAGCACTCCTACAACTAGCAGAAACACAGATACGCAGTATTTT. Translated: CASTPTTSRNTDTQYF. This rearrangement joins TRBV10-2 to TRBJ2-3; D possibly corresponds to TRBD2 (6 bases). The CDR3 covers 16 residues. CDR1 WSHSY and CDR2 SAAADI come from the germline V gene. V gave up 7 bases and J gave up 2 bases, with 19 bases separating them.

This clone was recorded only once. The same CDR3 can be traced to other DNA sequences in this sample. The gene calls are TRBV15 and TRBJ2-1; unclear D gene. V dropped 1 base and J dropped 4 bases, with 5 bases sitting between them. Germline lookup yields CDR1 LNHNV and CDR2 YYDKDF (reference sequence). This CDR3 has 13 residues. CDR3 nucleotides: TGTGCCACCAGCAGAGGACTGTACAATGAGCAGTTCTTC. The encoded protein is CATSRGLYNEQFF.

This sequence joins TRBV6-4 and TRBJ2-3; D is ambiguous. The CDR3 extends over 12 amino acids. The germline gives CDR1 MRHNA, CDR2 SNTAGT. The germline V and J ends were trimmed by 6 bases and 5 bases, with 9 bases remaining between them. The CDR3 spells CASRLTGDTQYF. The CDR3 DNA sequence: TGTGCCAGCAGATTGACCGGAGATACGCAGTATTTT.

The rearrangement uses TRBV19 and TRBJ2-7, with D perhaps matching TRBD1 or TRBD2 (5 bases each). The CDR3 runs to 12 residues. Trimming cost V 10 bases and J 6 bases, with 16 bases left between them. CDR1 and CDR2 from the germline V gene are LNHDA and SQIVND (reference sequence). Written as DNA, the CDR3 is TGTGCCACCTGGAACGGGGCGGCCGAGCAGTACTTC. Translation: CATWNGAAEQYF.

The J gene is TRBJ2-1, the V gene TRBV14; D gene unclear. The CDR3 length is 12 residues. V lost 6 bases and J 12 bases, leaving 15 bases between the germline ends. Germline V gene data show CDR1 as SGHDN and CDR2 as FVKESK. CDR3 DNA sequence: TGTGCCAGCAGTTTCGGCCATGTTATGCAGTTCTTC. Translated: CASSFGHVMQFF.

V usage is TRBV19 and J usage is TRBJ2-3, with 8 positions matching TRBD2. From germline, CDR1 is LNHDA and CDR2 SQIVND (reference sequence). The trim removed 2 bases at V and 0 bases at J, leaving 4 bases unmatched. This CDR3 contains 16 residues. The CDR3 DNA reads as TGTGCCAGTAGTATACCTAGCGGGTTTAGCACAGATACGCAGTATTTT. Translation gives CASSIPSGFSTDTQYF.

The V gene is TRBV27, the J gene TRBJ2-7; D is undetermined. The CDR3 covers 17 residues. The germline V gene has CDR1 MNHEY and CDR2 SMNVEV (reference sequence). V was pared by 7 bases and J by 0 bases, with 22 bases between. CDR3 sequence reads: CASIRVILALHSYEQYF. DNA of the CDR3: TGTGCCAGCATAAGGGTCATTTTAGCACTACACTCCTACGAGCAGTACTTC.

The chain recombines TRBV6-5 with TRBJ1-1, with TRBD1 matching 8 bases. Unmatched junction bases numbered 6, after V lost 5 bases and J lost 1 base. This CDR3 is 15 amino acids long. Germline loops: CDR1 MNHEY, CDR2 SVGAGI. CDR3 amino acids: CASSPGTGPNTEAFF. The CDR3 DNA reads TGTGCCAGCAGTCCCGGGACAGGACCGAACACTGAAGCTTTCTTT.

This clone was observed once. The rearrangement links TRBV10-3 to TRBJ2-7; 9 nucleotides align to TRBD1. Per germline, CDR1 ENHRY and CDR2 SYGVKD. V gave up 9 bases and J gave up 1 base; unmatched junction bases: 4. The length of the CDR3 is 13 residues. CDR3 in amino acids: CAMGTGHSYEQYF. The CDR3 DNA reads TGTGCCATGGGGACAGGGCATTCCTACGAGCAGTACTTC.

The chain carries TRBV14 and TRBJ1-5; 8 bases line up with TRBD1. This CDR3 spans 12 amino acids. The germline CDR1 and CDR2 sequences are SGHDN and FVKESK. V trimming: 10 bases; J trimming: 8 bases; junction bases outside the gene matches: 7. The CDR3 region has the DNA TGTGCCATCACGGACAGGGAGAAGCCCCAGCATTTT. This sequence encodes CAITDREKPQHF.

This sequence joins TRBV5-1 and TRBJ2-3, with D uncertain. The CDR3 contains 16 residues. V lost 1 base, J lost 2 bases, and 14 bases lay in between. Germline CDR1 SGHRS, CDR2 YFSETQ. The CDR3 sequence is CASSLSSRGLTDTQYF. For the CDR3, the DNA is TGCGCCAGCAGCTTGTCATCTCGCGGCCTCACAGATACGCAGTATTTT.

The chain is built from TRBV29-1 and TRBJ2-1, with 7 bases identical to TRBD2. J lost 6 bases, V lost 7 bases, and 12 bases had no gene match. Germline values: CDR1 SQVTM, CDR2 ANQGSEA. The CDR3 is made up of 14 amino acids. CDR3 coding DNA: TGCAGCGCCCCCATGATAGCGGGCTCCAATGAGCAGTTCTTC. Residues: CSAPMIAGSNEQFF.

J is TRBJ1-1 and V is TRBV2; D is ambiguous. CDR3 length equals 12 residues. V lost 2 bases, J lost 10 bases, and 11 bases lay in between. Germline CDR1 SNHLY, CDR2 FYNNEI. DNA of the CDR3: TGTGCCAGCAGTGAACCCGGGTTTGTAGCTTTCTTT. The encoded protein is CASSEPGFVAFF. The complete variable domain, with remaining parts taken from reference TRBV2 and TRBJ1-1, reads EPEVTQTPSHQVTQMGQEVILRCVPISNHLYFYWYRQILGQKVEFLVSFYNNEISEKSEIFDDQFSVERPDGSNFTLKIRSTKLEDSAMYFCASSEPGFVAFFGQGTRLTVV.

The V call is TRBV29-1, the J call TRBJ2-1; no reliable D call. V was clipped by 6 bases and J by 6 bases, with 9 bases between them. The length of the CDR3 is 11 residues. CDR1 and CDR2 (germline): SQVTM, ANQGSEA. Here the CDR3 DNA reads TGCAGCGTGAGCCACACCAATGAGCAGTTCTTC. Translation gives CSVSHTNEQFF.

CDR3 in amino acids: CASSHGTALPGNTIYF. CDR3 DNA: TGTGCCAGCAGCCATGGGACAGCCCTTCCTGGAAACACCATATATTTT. This chain joins TRBV5-4 and TRBJ1-3; 7 nucleotides agree with TRBD1. J was trimmed by 2 bases and V by 4 bases; bases with no gene match: 9. CDR1 SGHNT and CDR2 YYREEE come from the germline V gene (reference sequence). CDR3 length equals 16 residues. Filled out from reference TRBV5-4 and TRBJ1-3, the complete variable domain reads ETGVTQSPTHLIKTRGQQVTLRCSSQSGHNTVSWYQQALGQGPQFIFQYYREEENGRGNFPPRFSGLQFPNYSSELNVNALELDDSALYLCASSHGTALPGNTIYFGEGSWLTVV.

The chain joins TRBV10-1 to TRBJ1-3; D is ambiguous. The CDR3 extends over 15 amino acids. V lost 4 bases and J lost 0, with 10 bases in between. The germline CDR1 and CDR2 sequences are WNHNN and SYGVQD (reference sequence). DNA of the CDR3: TGCGCCAGCAGTGGTTCTTCGAGCTCTGGAAACACCATATATTTT. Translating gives CASSGSSSSGNTIYF.

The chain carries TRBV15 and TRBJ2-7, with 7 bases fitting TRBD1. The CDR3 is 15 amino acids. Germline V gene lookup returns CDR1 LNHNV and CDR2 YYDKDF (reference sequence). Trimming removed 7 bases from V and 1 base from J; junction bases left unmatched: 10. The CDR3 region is CATNDYTGASYEQYF. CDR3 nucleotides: TGTGCCACCAACGACTATACAGGGGCGTCCTACGAGCAGTACTTC. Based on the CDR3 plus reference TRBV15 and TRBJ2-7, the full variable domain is DAMVIQNPRYQVTQFGKPVTLSCSQTLNHNVMYWYQQKSSQAPKLLFHYYDKDFNNEADTPDNFQSRRPNTSFCFLDIRSPGLGDTAMYLCATNDYTGASYEQYFGPGTRLTVT.

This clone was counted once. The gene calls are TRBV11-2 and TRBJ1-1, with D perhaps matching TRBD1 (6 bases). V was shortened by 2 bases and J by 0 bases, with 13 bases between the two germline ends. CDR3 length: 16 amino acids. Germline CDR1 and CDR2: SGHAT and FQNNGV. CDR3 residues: CASSLHSGGLNTEAFF. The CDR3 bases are TGTGCCAGCAGCTTACACAGCGGGGGCTTGAACACTGAAGCTTTCTTT. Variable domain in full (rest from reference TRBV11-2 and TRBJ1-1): EAGVAQSPRYKIIEKRQSVAFWCNPISGHATLYWYQQILGQGPKLLIQFQNNGVVDDSQLPKDRFSAERLKGVDSTLKIQPAKLEDSAVYLCASSLHSGGLNTEAFFGQGTRLTVV.

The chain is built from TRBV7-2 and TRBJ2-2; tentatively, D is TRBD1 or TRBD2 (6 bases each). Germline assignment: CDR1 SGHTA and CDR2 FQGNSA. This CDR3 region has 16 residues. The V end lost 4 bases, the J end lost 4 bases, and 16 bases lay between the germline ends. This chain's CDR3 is CASSSRWKGGTGELFF. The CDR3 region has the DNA TGTGCCAGCAGCTCTCGTTGGAAGGGGGGCACCGGGGAGCTGTTTTTT. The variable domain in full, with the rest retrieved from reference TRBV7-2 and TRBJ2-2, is GAGVSQSPSNKVTEKGKDVELRCDPISGHTALYWYRQSLGQGLEFLIYFQGNSAPDKSGLPSDRFSAERTGGSVSTLTIQRTQQEDSAVYLCASSSRWKGGTGELFFGEGSRLTVL.

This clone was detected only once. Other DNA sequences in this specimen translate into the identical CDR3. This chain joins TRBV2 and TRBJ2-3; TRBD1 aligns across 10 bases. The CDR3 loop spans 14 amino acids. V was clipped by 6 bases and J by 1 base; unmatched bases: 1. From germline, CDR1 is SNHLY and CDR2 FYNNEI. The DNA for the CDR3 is TGTGCCAGCAGCGGACAGGGGGGCACAGATACGCAGTATTTT. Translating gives CASSGQGGTDTQYF.

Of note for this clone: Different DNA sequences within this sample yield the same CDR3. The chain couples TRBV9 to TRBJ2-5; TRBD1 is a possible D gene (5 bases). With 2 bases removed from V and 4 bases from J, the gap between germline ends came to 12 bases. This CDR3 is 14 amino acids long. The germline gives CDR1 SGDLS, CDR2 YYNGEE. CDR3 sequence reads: CASSVGRVGETQYF. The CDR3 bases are TGTGCCAGCAGCGTCGGCAGGGTGGGAGAGACCCAGTACTTC. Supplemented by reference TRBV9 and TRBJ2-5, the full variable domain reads DSGVTQTPKHLITATGQRVTLRCSPRSGDLSVYWYQQSLDQGLQFLIQYYNGEERAKGNILERFSAQQFPDLHSELNLSSLELGDSALYFCASSVGRVGETQYFGPGTRLLVL.

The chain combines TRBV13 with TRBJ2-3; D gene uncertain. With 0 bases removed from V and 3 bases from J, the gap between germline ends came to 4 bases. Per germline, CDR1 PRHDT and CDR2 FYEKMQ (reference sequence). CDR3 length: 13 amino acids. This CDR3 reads CASSLGVTDTQYF. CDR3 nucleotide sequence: TGTGCCAGCAGCTTAGGGGTAACAGATACGCAGTATTTT.

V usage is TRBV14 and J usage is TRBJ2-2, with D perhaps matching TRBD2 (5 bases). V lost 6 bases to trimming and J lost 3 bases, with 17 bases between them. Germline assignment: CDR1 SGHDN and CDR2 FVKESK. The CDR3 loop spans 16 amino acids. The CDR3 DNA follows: TGTGCCAGCAGTCCCCAGCCGGGGTGGTACACCGGGGAGCTGTTTTTT. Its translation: CASSPQPGWYTGELFF.

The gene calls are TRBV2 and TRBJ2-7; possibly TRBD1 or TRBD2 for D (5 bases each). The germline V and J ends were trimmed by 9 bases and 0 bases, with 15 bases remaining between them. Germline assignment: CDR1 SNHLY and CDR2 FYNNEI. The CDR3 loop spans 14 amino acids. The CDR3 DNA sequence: TGTGCCAGTAATGCAGGGACCTACTCCTACGAGCAGTACTTC. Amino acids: CASNAGTYSYEQYF.

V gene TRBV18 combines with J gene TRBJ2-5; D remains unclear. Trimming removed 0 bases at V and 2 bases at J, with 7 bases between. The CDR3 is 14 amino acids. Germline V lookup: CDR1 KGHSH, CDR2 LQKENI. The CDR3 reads CASSPPRAQETQYF. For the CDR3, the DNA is TGTGCCAGCTCACCACCTAGGGCTCAAGAGACCCAGTACTTC.